This T cell receptor (beta chain) was sequenced during a study of human CD8 memory T cell subsets. UMI-labeled 5' RACE was used, and it produced the TCR beta libraries. From the 5' RACE reads, TCRdb lists one entry per CDR3 protein and no DNA. This table lists 7,500 to 9,500 distinct CDR3 sequences. The study's findings and limits: Only minimal overlap was seen between the stem-like memory and the precursor exhausted T cell repertoires.

The CDR3 length is 15 residues. The germline gives CDR1 SGDLS, CDR2 YYNGEE. Concerning this clonotype itself: Its antigen is unidentified.

Sequences were obtained from CD8+ T cells from PBMCs. The chain couples TRBV9 to TRBJ1-2. The receptor comes from a human donor in good health. The CDR3 here is CASSVALDSNYGYTF. The variable domain in full, with the rest retrieved from reference TRBV9 and TRBJ1-2, is DSGVTQTPKHLITATGQRVTLRCSPRSGDLSVYWYQQSLDQGLQFLIQYYNGEERAKGNILERFSAQQFPDLHSELNLSSLELGDSALYFCASSVALDSNYGYTFGSGTRLTVV.